The rows below give T cell receptor beta chains drawn from one sample of a study of blood T cell repertoires in COVID-19. Libraries were prepared by immunoSEQ multiplex PCR; TCRdb keeps only in-frame clonotypes and omits some of them. Of some 170,000 clones in the sample, approximately 88% were seen once. Sequenced material: peripheral blood. The source is a woman over 75 with active or convalescent COVID-19. CDR3s include the opening cysteine and the closing phenylalanine or tryptophan.

cdr3_aa,cdr3_length,j_call,v_call
CASSSRGGVAKNIQYF,16,TRBJ2-4,TRBV7-2
CASRPGGTGQNTEAFF,16,TRBJ1-1,TRBV19
CASSPAFDRVSMNTEAFF,18,TRBJ1-1,TRBV6-2/TRBV6-3
CASSLEDRAGEKLFF,15,TRBJ1-4,TRBV7-9
CASSDGNYGYTF,12,TRBJ1-2,TRBV10-1
CASSVWESSYNEQFF,15,TRBJ2-1,TRBV9
CASTPRDNNQPQHF,14,TRBJ1-5,TRBV6-5
CASSQGSGNEKLFF,14,TRBJ1-4,TRBV3-1/TRBV3-2
CASKRGGIGSTDTQYF,16,TRBJ2-3,TRBV5-6
CASSQSGGSYNEQFF,15,TRBJ2-1,TRBV7-3
CASTKTGTSGTDTQYF,16,TRBJ2-3,TRBV19
CASSLGQGAGPQHF,14,TRBJ1-5,TRBV7-6
CASSLEGQANNRPLHF,16,TRBJ1-6,TRBV5-4
CASSLQGAQPQHF,13,TRBJ1-5,TRBV12-3/TRBV12-4
CASSQGGVAEAFF,13,TRBJ1-1,TRBV3-1/TRBV3-2
CASSPLRGKGYTF,13,TRBJ1-2,TRBV2
CASSHRRDSWAGVGNEQYF,19,TRBJ2-7,TRBV14
CASSNRDNYYGYTF,14,TRBJ1-2,TRBV5-6
CSASPGSYSNQPQHF,15,TRBJ1-5,TRBV20-1
CASSQTSTQETQYF,14,TRBJ2-5,TRBV3-1/TRBV3-2
CASSQTYEQYF,11,TRBJ2-7,TRBV2
CASTPGQGRSPLHF,14,TRBJ1-6,TRBV19